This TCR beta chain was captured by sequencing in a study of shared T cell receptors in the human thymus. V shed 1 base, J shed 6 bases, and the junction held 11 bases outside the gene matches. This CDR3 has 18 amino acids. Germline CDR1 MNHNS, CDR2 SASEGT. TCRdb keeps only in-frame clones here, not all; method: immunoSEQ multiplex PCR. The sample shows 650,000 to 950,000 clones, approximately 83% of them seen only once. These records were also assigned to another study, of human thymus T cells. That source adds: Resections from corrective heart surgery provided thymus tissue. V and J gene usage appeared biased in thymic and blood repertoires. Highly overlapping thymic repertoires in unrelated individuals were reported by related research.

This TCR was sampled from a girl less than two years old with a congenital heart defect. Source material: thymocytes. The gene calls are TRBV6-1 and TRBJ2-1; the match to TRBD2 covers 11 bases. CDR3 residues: CASSEVIIAGGPGNEQFF. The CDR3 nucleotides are TGTGCCAGCAGTGAAGTGATAATAGCGGGGGGGCCGGGCAATGAGCAGTTCTTC.